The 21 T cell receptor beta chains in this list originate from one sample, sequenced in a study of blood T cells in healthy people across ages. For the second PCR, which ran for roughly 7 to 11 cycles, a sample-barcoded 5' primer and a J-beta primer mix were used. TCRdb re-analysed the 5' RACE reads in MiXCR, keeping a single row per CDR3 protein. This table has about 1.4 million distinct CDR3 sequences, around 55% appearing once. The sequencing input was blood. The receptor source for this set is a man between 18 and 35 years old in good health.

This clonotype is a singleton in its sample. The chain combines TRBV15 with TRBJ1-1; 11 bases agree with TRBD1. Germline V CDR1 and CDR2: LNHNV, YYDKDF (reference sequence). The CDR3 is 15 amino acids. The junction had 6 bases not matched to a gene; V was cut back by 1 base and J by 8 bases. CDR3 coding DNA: TGTGCCACCAGCAGAGTGGACAGGGGGCTTCGAGAAGCTTTCTTT. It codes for CATSRVDRGLREAFF.

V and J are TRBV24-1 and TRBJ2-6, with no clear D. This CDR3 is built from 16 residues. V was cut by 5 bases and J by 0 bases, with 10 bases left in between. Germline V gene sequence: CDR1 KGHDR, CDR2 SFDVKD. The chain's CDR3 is CATSGFGDSGANVLTF. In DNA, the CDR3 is TGTGCCACCAGTGGGTTTGGGGACTCTGGGGCCAACGTCCTGACTTTC.

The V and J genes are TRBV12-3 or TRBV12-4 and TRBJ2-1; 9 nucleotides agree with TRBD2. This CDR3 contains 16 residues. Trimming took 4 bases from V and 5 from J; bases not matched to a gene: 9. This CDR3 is CASSSPLAGPDNEQFF. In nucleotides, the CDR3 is TGTGCCAGCAGTTCCCCCCTAGCGGGACCCGACAATGAGCAGTTCTTC.

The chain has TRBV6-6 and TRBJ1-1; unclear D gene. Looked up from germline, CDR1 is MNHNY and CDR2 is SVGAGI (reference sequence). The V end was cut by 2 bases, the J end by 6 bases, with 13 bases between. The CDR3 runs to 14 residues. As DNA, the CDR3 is TGTGCCAGCAGTTACGACGGGATACGCCCTGAAGCTTTCTTT. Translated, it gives CASSYDGIRPEAFF.

The CDR3 reads CASSQEPRGASTDTQYF. CDR3 DNA: TGCGCCAGCAGCCAAGAGCCACGGGGCGCCAGCACAGATACGCAGTATTTT. This sequence joins TRBV4-1 and TRBJ2-3; D may match TRBD1 or TRBD2 (5 bases each). Germline CDR1 MGHRA, CDR2 YSYEKL. This CDR3 has 17 residues. V was clipped by 0 bases and J by 0 bases, with 13 bases between them.

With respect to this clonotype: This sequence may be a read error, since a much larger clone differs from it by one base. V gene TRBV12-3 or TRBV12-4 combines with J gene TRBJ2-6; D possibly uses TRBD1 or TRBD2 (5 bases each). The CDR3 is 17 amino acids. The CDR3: CASSYPRGSSGADVLTF. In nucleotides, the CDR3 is TGTGCCAGCAGTTACCCACGGGGCTCCTCTGGGGCCGACGTCCTGACTTTC.

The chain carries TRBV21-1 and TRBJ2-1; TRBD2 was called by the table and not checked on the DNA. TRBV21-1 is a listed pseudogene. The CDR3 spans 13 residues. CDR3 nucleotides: TGTGCCAGCAGCAAAGTGGGGGAGTGCCCACAGTTCTTC. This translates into CASSKVGECPQFF.

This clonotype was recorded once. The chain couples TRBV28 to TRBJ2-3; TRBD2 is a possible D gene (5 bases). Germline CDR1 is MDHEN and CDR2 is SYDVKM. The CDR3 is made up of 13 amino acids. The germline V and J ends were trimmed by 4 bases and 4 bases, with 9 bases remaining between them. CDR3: CASSWLEADTQYF. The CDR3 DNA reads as TGTGCCAGCAGTTGGCTGGAGGCAGATACGCAGTATTTT.

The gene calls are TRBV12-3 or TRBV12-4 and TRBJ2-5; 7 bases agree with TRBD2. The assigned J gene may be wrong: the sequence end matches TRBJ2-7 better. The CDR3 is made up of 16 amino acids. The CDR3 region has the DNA TGTGCCAGCAGTTTCAGGCCGGGACTAAAGCCCTACGAGCAGTACTTC. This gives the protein CASSFRPGLKPYEQYF.

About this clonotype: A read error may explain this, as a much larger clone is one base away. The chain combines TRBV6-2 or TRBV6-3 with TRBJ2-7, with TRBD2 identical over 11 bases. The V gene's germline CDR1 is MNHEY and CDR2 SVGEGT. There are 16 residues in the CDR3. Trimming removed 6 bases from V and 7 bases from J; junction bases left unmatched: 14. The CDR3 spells CASSPGTSGTYNEQYF. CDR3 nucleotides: TGTGCCAGCAGCCCCGGGACTAGCGGAACCTACAATGAGCAGTACTTC.

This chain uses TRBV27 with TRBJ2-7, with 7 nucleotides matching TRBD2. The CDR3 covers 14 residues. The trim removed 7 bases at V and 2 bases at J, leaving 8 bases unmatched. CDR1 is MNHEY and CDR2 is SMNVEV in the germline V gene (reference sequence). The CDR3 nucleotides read TGTGCCAGCATGGAACGAGCGGGAACCTACGAGCAGTACTTC. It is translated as CASMERAGTYEQYF.

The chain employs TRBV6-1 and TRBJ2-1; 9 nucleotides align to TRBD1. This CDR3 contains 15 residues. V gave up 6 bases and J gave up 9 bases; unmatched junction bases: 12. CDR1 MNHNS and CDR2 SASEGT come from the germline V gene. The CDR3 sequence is CASRGQGLVITEQFF. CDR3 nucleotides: TGTGCCAGCAGGGGACAGGGCCTGGTTATCACTGAGCAGTTCTTC.

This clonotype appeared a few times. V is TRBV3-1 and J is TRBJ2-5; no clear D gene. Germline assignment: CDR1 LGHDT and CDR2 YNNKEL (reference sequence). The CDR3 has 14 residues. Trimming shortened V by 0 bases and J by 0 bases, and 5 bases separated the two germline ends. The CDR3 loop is CASSQDINQETQYF. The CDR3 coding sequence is TGTGCCAGCAGCCAAGATATCAACCAAGAGACCCAGTACTTC.

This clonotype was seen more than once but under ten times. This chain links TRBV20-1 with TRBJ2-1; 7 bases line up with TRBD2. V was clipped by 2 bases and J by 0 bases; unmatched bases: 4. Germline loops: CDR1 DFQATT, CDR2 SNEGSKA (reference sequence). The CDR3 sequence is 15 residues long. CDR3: CSARSGVSSYNEQFF. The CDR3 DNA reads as TGCAGTGCTAGAAGCGGGGTGAGCTCCTACAATGAGCAGTTCTTC.

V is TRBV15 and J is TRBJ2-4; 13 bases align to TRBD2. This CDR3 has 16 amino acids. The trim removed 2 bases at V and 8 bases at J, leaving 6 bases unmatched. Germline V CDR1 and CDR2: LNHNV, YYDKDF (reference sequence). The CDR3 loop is CATSRFRLAGGDIQYF. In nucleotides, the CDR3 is TGTGCCACCAGCAGATTCAGACTAGCGGGAGGTGACATTCAGTACTTC. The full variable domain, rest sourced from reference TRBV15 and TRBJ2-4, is DAMVIQNPRYQVTQFGKPVTLSCSQTLNHNVMYWYQQKSSQAPKLLFHYYDKDFNNEADTPDNFQSRRPNTSFCFLDIRSPGLGDTAMYLCATSRFRLAGGDIQYFGAGTRLSVL.

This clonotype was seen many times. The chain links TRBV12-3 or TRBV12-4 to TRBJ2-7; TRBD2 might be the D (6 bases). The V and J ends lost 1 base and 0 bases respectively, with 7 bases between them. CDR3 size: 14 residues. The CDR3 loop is CASSLGGVSYEQYF. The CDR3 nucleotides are TGTGCCAGCAGTTTAGGCGGGGTCTCCTACGAGCAGTACTTC.

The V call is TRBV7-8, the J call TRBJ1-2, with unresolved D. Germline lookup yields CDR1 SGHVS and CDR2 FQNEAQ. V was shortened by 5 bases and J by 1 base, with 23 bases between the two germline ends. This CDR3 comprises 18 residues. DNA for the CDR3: TGTGCCAGCAGCCTTCGAACCTCCGGGCCGCGGGGTAACTATGGCTACACCTTC. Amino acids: CASSLRTSGPRGNYGYTF.

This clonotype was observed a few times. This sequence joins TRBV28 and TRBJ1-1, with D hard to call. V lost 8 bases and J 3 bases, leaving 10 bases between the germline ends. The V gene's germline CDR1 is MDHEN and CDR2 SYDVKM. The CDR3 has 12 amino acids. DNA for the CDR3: TGTGCCAGCTGCGGGTTGGACACTGAAGCTTTCTTT. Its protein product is CASCGLDTEAFF.

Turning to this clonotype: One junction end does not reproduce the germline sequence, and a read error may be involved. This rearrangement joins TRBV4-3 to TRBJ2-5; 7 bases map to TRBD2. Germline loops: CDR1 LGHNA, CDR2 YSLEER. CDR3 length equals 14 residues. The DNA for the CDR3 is TGCGCCATCAGCCCGGGACTACCTAAAGAGACCCAGTACTTC. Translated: CAISPGLPKETQYF.

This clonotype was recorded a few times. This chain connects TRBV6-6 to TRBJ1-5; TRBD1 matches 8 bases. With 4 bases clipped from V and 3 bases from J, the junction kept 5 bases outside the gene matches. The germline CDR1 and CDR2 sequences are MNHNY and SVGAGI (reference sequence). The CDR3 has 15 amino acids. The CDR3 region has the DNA TGTGCCAGCAGTTTTGACAGGGGATCCAATCAGCCCCAGCATTTT. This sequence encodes CASSFDRGSNQPQHF.

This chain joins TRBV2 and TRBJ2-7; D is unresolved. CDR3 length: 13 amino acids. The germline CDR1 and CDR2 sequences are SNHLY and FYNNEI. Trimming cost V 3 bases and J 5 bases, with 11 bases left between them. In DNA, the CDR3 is TGTGCCAGCAGTGACGAAGAGTTGGACGAGCAGTACTTC. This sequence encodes CASSDEELDEQYF. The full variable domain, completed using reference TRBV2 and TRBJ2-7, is EPEVTQTPSHQVTQMGQEVILRCVPISNHLYFYWYRQILGQKVEFLVSFYNNEISEKSEIFDDQFSVERPDGSNFTLKIRSTKLEDSAMYFCASSDEELDEQYFGPGTRLTVT.